The sequence of this TCR beta chain was determined in a study of T cells in Graves' hyperthyroidism and ophthalmopathy. Stability of Graves' hyperthyroidism was defined as absent ophthalmopathy progression within 18 months. Those with hyperthyroidism were 18 to 65 years old, newly diagnosed, and ill for under 2 months. Patients showing uncontrolled infection, other autoimmune disease, pregnancy or lactation were ineligible. Germline V gene lookup returns CDR1 SGHVS and CDR2 FQNEAQ. The CDR3 contains 17 residues. V shed 2 bases, J shed 5 bases, and the junction held 9 bases outside the gene matches. TCR beta CDR3 sequences were amplified from RNA transcripts. TCR CDR3 underwent first-round RT-PCR with the HTBI primer set. MiXCR, run by TCRdb on the multiplex PCR reads, gives a single entry per CDR3 protein. This sample has some 560,000 distinct CDR3 sequences; 15% to 18% occur once, and the top ten carry around 7.8%.

This clonotype occurred many times. The J gene is TRBJ2-5, the V gene TRBV7-8; 12 bases are shared with TRBD2. This TCR was sampled from a woman aged 25 to 45 with Graves' hyperthyroidism. Sequenced: blood. This CDR3 reads CASSLRLAGGPGETQYF. DNA of the CDR3: TGTGCCAGCAGCTTACGGCTAGCGGGAGGGCCGGGGGAGACCCAGTACTTC.